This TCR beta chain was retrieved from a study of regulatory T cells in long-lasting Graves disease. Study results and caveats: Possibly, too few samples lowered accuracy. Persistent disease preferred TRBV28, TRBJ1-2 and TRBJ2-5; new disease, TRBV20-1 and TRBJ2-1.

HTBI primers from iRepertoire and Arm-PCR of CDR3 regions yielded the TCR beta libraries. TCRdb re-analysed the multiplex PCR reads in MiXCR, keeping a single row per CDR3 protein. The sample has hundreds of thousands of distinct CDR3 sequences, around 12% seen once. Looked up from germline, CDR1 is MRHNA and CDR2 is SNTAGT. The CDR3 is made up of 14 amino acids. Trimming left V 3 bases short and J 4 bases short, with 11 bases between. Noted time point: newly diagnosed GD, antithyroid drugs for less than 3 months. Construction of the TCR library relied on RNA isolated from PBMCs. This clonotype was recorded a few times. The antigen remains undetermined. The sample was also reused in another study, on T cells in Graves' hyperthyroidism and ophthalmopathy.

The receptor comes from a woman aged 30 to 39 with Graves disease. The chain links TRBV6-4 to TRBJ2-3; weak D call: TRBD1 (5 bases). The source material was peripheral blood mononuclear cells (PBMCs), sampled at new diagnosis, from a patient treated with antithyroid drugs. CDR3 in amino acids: CASSEHPRADTQYF. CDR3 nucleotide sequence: TGTGCCAGCAGTGAGCACCCCAGGGCAGATACGCAGTATTTT.